The 24 T cell receptor beta chains reported below all come from one sample, sequenced in a study of human thymus T cells (dated by TCRdb to 2020 to 2022). Thymus tissue was collected as surgical resects that were removed during corrective cardiac surgery. The receptor library was made with the immunoSEQ multiplex PCR assay. The table comes from immuneACCESS by way of TCRdb, which keeps in-frame sequences with V and J called. Part of the clones is missing from these tables; in studies checked, under half for an unresolved V gene and the rest for unknown reasons. Present in this sample are about 78,000 clones, 90% to 98% of which were seen just once. Together, the top ten hold 0.025% to 0.04% of the sample. Sequencing was done on a sample of thymus tissue. The origin of the receptors is a boy under two years old with a congenital heart defect but otherwise immunologically healthy.

The chain recombines TRBV2 with TRBJ2-3; 8 nucleotides line up with TRBD2. Unmatched junction bases numbered 17, after V lost 7 bases and J lost 2 bases. There are 18 residues in the CDR3. Germline-derived CDR1 and CDR2 are SNHLY and FYNNEI. CDR3 amino acids: CASNPNRAAGGTTDTQYF. The CDR3, as DNA: TGTGCCAGCAACCCTAACAGGGCCGCGGGAGGCACCACAGATACGCAGTATTTT.

V is TRBV2 and J is TRBJ2-7; D possibly corresponds to TRBD2 (6 bases). Trimming pared 6 bases from V and 0 bases from J, leaving 9 bases between. CDR3 length: 13 amino acids. CDR1 SNHLY and CDR2 FYNNEI come from the germline V gene. The CDR3 region is CASRVTSSYEQYF. The CDR3 region has the DNA TGTGCCAGCAGGGTGACTAGCTCCTACGAGCAGTACTTC.

The sample holds a few counts of this clone. The chain recombines TRBV2 with TRBJ2-6, with D possibly matching TRBD1 (6 bases). CDR1 and CDR2 (germline): SNHLY, FYNNEI. Trimming pared 7 bases from V and 4 bases from J, leaving 20 bases between. The CDR3 sequence is 17 residues long. The CDR3 nucleotides are TGTGCCAGCAATCTTGTCAGGGGCCTCTCGGGGGCCAACGTCCTGACTTTC. This encodes CASNLVRGLSGANVLTF.

This sequence joins TRBV5-8 and TRBJ2-7, with a possible D match to TRBD2 (5 bases). The V end was cut by 5 bases, the J end by 2 bases, with 23 bases between. Germline V CDR1 and CDR2: SGHTS, YDEGEE. The CDR3 contains 17 residues. As DNA, the CDR3 is TGTGCCAGCAGTTTTCCTCAGGAGGATAAAGGCACCTACGAGCAGTACTTC. It is translated as CASSFPQEDKGTYEQYF.

CDR3 sequence: CASSPGTGGDYEQYF. CDR3 bases: TGTGCCAGCAGCCCAGGGACAGGGGGGGACTACGAGCAGTACTTC. This chain joins TRBV7-9 and TRBJ2-7; 11 bases fit TRBD1. This CDR3 has 15 amino acids. Trimming cost V 5 bases and J 3 bases; bases outside gene matches: 6. The germline gives CDR1 SEHNR, CDR2 FQNEAQ (reference sequence).

This chain links TRBV6-1 with TRBJ1-4; TRBD1 matches at 9 bases. The germline V gene encodes CDR1 MNHNS and CDR2 SASEGT. Germline trimming cut 2 bases from V and 0 bases from J; bases unmatched to any gene: 19. The CDR3 contains 22 residues. The CDR3 bases are TGTGCCAGCAGTGAATGCGGTAGTGGTCGGACAGGGGATAAGGCAACTAATGAAAAACTGTTTTTT. Amino acids: CASSECGSGRTGDKATNEKLFF.

The CDR3 region has the DNA TGTGCCAGCAGCCAACGTCCTCAGGGGACCTACAATGAGCAGTTCTTC. Amino acids: CASSQRPQGTYNEQFF. This chain connects TRBV14 to TRBJ2-1; weak D call: TRBD1 (6 bases). The length of the CDR3 is 16 residues. CDR1 and CDR2 (germline): SGHDN, FVKESK. Between the trimmed V and J ends, which lost 2 bases and 2 bases, there was a span of 13 bases.

The gene calls are TRBV16 and TRBJ1-1; 8 bases agree with TRBD1. Germline CDR1 is KGHSY and CDR2 is FQNENV. The J segment lost 0 bases and the V segment lost 4 bases, leaving 16 bases of the junction unmatched. The CDR3 is 19 residues long. CDR3 region: CASSPNPRTGPNLNTEAFF. As DNA, the CDR3 is TGTGCCAGCAGCCCAAACCCCCGGACAGGGCCAAATTTGAACACTGAAGCTTTCTTT.

This chain joins TRBV6-6 and TRBJ1-2, with a possible D match to TRBD1 (5 bases). The germline V gene encodes CDR1 MNHNY and CDR2 SVGAGI (reference sequence). V lost 2 bases and J lost 5, with 15 bases in between. The CDR3 length is 15 residues. The CDR3 region is CASSYPGDLIYGYTF. The CDR3 DNA is TGTGCCAGCAGTTACCCGGGGGATCTCATTTATGGCTACACCTTC.

The chain joins TRBV25-1 to TRBJ1-1, with D unresolved. This CDR3 contains 14 residues. CDR1 and CDR2 (germline): MGHDK, SYGVNS. V lost 5 bases and J lost 2, with 12 bases in between. The CDR3 region has the DNA TGTGCCAGCAGTTCCTGGAGCAGAAACACTGAAGCTTTCTTT. Translating it yields CASSSWSRNTEAFF.

This rearrangement joins TRBV6-1 to TRBJ2-1, with a possible D match to TRBD2 (6 bases). V lost 10 bases, J lost 10 bases, and 23 bases lay in between. Germline V lookup: CDR1 MNHNS, CDR2 SASEGT. CDR3 length: 14 amino acids. In nucleotides, the CDR3 is TGTGCCACCCGGCGGGGCGACACCCCATGGGAGCAGTTCTTC. Its protein is CATRRGDTPWEQFF.

V usage is TRBV5-1 and J usage is TRBJ2-2, with D tentatively TRBD2 (5 bases). The CDR3 totals 15 residues. From germline, CDR1 is SGHRS and CDR2 YFSETQ. Trimming removed 7 bases from V and 1 base from J, with 14 bases in between. CDR3 coding DNA: TGCGCCAGCGGTCCCGGAGCGGAGAACACCGGGGAGCTGTTTTTT. Its protein is CASGPGAENTGELFF. Using reference TRBV5-1 and TRBJ2-2 for the parts outside the CDR3, the full variable domain is KAGVTQTPRYLIKTRGQQVTLSCSPISGHRSVSWYQQTPGQGLQFLFEYFSETQRNKGNFPGRFSGRQFSNSRSEMNVSTLELGDSALYLCASGPGAENTGELFFGEGSRLTVL.

V usage is TRBV7-2 and J usage is TRBJ1-2; no reliable D call. Germline V gives CDR1 SGHTA, CDR2 FQGNSA. CDR3 length: 14 amino acids. The V gene lost 5 bases and the J gene lost 0 bases, with 10 bases spanning the gap. As DNA, the CDR3 is TGTGCCAGCAGCCCCGACCCCACTAACTATGGCTACACCTTC. It is translated as CASSPDPTNYGYTF.

The rearrangement links TRBV27 to TRBJ2-7, with D perhaps matching TRBD1 (6 bases). The V and J ends lost 4 bases and 0 bases respectively, with 7 bases between them. Germline V gene data show CDR1 as MNHEY and CDR2 as SMNVEV (reference sequence). This CDR3 spans 13 amino acids. The CDR3 reads CASSSGVSYEQYF. As DNA, the CDR3 is TGTGCCAGCAGTTCAGGGGTCTCCTACGAGCAGTACTTC.

The genes are TRBV2 and TRBJ2-5; the D gene could be TRBD1 or TRBD2 (5 bases each). Germline values: CDR1 SNHLY, CDR2 FYNNEI. V was clipped by 7 bases and J by 5 bases, with 23 bases between them. This CDR3 region has 16 residues. The CDR3 spells CASINGDERRRETQYF. In DNA, the CDR3 is TGTGCCAGCATCAATGGGGACGAGCGGCGTCGGGAGACCCAGTACTTC.

In DNA, the CDR3 is TGTGCCAGCAGCTTGGACGAGTCCTACAATGAGCAGTTCTTC. Its protein is CASSLDESYNEQFF. The V gene is TRBV5-4, the J gene TRBJ2-1; unclear D gene. The CDR3 totals 14 residues. The ends were cut back, 0 bases at V and 1 base at J, with 5 bases in the middle. Germline values: CDR1 SGHNT, CDR2 YYREEE (reference sequence).

The V call is TRBV27, the J call TRBJ2-3, with 7 bases lining up with TRBD1. Germline CDR1 is MNHEY and CDR2 is SMNVEV (reference sequence). There are 15 residues in the CDR3. The J segment lost 0 bases and the V segment lost 3 bases, leaving 3 bases of the junction unmatched. The DNA for the CDR3 is TGTGCCAGCAGTTTCAGGGGGTCTAGCACAGATACGCAGTATTTT. Translation gives CASSFRGSSTDTQYF.

The chain recombines TRBV9 with TRBJ1-1, with TRBD1 as a possible D gene (6 bases). The CDR3 totals 14 residues. Germline V gene lookup returns CDR1 SGDLS and CDR2 YYNGEE. Trimming removed 6 bases at V and 3 bases at J, with 15 bases between. The CDR3 loop reads CASTVGGADTEAFF. The CDR3 bases are TGTGCCAGCACCGTTGGGGGGGCGGACACTGAAGCTTTCTTT.

The V call is TRBV6-1, the J call TRBJ2-3; 11 bases fit TRBD1. This CDR3 spans 17 amino acids. CDR1 is MNHNS and CDR2 is SASEGT in the germline V gene. The J segment lost 2 bases and the V segment lost 1 base, leaving 5 bases of the junction unmatched. CDR3 protein: CASSEGTGGPHTDTQYF. CDR3 DNA: TGTGCCAGCAGTGAAGGGACAGGGGGCCCCCACACAGATACGCAGTATTTT.

The V call is TRBV15, the J call TRBJ2-2, with D unresolved. The CDR3 is 15 residues long. Trimming shortened V by 5 bases and J by 1 base, and 11 bases separated the two germline ends. CDR1 is LNHNV and CDR2 is YYDKDF in the germline V gene (reference sequence). CDR3 loop: CATSPLRMNTGELFF. CDR3 coding DNA: TGTGCCACCAGCCCCCTCAGAATGAACACCGGGGAGCTGTTTTTT.

The chain joins TRBV5-6 to TRBJ1-1, with TRBD1 identical over 10 bases. This CDR3 comprises 15 residues. The junction had 7 bases not matched to a gene; V was cut back by 4 bases and J by 4 bases. Per the germline V gene, CDR1 is SGHDT and CDR2 is YYEEEE. CDR3 DNA: TGTGCCAGCAGCATCCGGGACAGGGGTTGCACTGAAGCTTTCTTT. This gives the protein CASSIRDRGCTEAFF.

The chain uses TRBV7-9 and TRBJ1-4; tentative D call: TRBD1 (5 bases). The V gene's germline CDR1 is SEHNR and CDR2 FQNEAQ (reference sequence). The CDR3 loop spans 14 amino acids. V gave up 4 bases and J gave up 7 bases, with 13 bases separating them. CDR3 sequence reads: CASSSDMRGEKLFF. The DNA of the CDR3 is TGTGCCAGCAGCTCTGACATGAGGGGTGAAAAACTGTTTTTT.

The chain couples TRBV4-1 to TRBJ1-2; tentative D call: TRBD1 (5 bases). This CDR3 has 13 amino acids. Looked up from germline, CDR1 is MGHRA and CDR2 is YSYEKL. V dropped 8 bases and J dropped 6 bases, with 16 bases sitting between them. This CDR3 is CASSNFGGDGYTF. The CDR3 bases are TGCGCCAGCTCTAATTTCGGGGGGGATGGCTACACCTTC.

The count of this clone is one. The CDR3 region is CASSSPLLDTYQETQYF. The CDR3 coding sequence is TGTGCCAGCAGCTCTCCTTTACTAGATACGTACCAAGAGACCCAGTACTTC. This chain connects TRBV11-1 to TRBJ2-5, with a possible D match to TRBD2 (5 bases). CDR3 length equals 17 residues. CDR1 SGHAT and CDR2 FQDESV come from the germline V gene (reference sequence). V was cut by 4 bases and J by 0 bases, with 18 bases left in between.